The rows below give T cell receptor beta chains drawn from one sample of a study of cytomegalovirus exposure and HLA in healthy donors. Data came from immunoSEQ multiplex PCR; TCRdb stores just in-frame clones and leaves some out. The sample lists about 170,000 clones; 70% to 90% were seen once. Sequenced material: PBMCs. Receptor source: a male donor in good health and CMV-seronegative. Each CDR3 is given with its conserved first and last residue. The D gene is left open where the match is weak. Size is omitted from some rows. Given values are once, few, many or a class for expanded clones.

d_gene	v_gene	abundance	j_gene	CDR3aa	CDR3nt
TRBD2	TRBV6-1	NA	TRBJ2-7	CASSGEGRAYEQYF	TGTGCCAGCAGTGGGGAGGGGAGAGCCTACGAGCAGTACTTC
NA	TRBV6-5	NA	TRBJ2-5	CASSTTAQETQYF	TGTGCCAGCAGTACGACTGCTCAAGAGACCCAGTACTTC
TRBD1	TRBV6-1	NA	TRBJ1-2	CASSEQTGGPLSDGYTF	TGTGCCAGCAGTGAACAGACAGGGGGGCCACTGAGTGATGGCTACACCTTC
NA	TRBV7-2	NA	TRBJ1-4	CASSTQGATNEKLFF	TGTGCCAGCAGCACACAGGGCGCAACTAATGAAAAACTGTTTTTT
TRBD1	TRBV4-2	NA	TRBJ1-5	CASSQGGQGGNQPQHF	TGTGCCAGCAGCCAAGGTGGACAGGGTGGTAATCAGCCCCAGCATTTT
NA	TRBV9	NA	TRBJ2-3	CASSVDADTQYF	TGTGCCAGCAGCGTAGATGCGGATACGCAGTATTTT
NA	TRBV28	NA	TRBJ1-1	CASSVRQTGNTEAFF	TGTGCCAGCAGTGTAAGGCAAACAGGGAACACTGAAGCTTTCTTT
TRBD1	TRBV27	NA	TRBJ2-1	CASSLYRDSGNNEQFF	TGTGCCAGCAGTTTATATCGGGACAGTGGGAACAATGAGCAGTTCTTC
TRBD1	TRBV27	NA	TRBJ2-7	CASSDRYSYEQYF	TGTGCCAGCTCGGACAGGTACTCCTACGAGCAGTACTTC
TRBD1	TRBV19	NA	TRBJ2-1	CASRGVLRDRGPGSSYNEQFF	TGTGCCAGTAGGGGAGTACTACGGGACAGGGGGCCTGGGAGCTCCTACAATGAGCAGTTCTTC
NA	TRBV6-1	NA	TRBJ2-5	CASRRTTQETQYF	TGTGCCAGCAGACGTACCACTCAAGAGACCCAGTACTTC
NA	TRBV10-3	NA	TRBJ2-3	CAISAFPEGEGADTQYF	TGTGCCATCAGTGCCTTTCCGGAGGGGGAGGGCGCAGATACGCAGTATTTT
TRBD2	TRBV5-1	NA	TRBJ2-1	CASSYQASGGAREQFF	TGCGCCAGCAGCTACCAAGCCAGCGGGGGGGCCCGCGAGCAGTTCTTC
TRBD2	TRBV6-6	NA	TRBJ2-7	CASSSPTTGGGEQYF	TGTGCCAGCAGTTCTCCGACCACGGGCGGGGGCGAGCAGTACTTC
NA	TRBV18	once	TRBJ2-7	CASSPWGGGTYEQYF	TGTGCCAGCTCACCATGGGGAGGGGGGACCTACGAGCAGTACTTC
TRBD1	TRBV29-1	few	TRBJ2-1	CSVEERGREFEQFF	TGCAGCGTTGAGGAGAGGGGGCGCGAGTTTGAGCAGTTCTTC
NA	TRBV19	NA	TRBJ2-2	CASTQDGGLTTGELFF	TGTGCCAGTACCCAGGACGGGGGGCTTACTACCGGGGAGCTGTTTTTT
TRBD1	TRBV27	NA	TRBJ1-1	CASTPFGTGRENTEAFF	TGTGCCAGCACTCCCTTTGGGACAGGTAGGGAGAACACTGAAGCTTTCTTT
TRBD2	TRBV28	NA	TRBJ2-1	CASSWGGGPSNEQFF	TGTGCCAGCAGTTGGGGCGGGGGGCCCTCCAATGAGCAGTTCTTC
NA	TRBV5-6	NA	TRBJ2-3	CASSLSPVSYRTDTQYF	TGTGCCAGCAGCTTGAGCCCCGTTAGCTATCGCACAGATACGCAGTATTTT
NA	TRBV25-1	once	TRBJ2-7	CASSEWKGLPGTYEQYF	TGTGCCAGCAGTGAATGGAAAGGGCTCCCCGGGACCTACGAGCAGTACTTC
NA	TRBV28	NA	TRBJ1-2	CASSTGVFYGYTF	TGTGCCAGCAGCACGGGAGTCTTCTATGGCTACACCTTC
NA	TRBV7-9	NA	TRBJ1-4	CASSVQGKEKLFF	TGTGCCAGCAGCGTACAGGGAAAGGAAAAACTGTTTTTT
NA	TRBV7-2	NA	TRBJ1-3	CASSPLRSGFGNTIYF	TGTGCCAGCAGCCCATTGAGGTCAGGGTTTGGAAACACCATATATTTT
TRBD2	TRBV27	NA	TRBJ2-7	CASSFSPGLAGIYEQYF	TGTGCCAGCAGTTTCTCCCCGGGACTAGCGGGTATCTACGAGCAGTACTTC
NA	TRBV27	few	TRBJ1-5	CASNPRGGNQPQHF	TGTGCCAGCAATCCCCGGGGGGGTAATCAGCCCCAGCATTTT
TRBD1	TRBV7-2	NA	TRBJ1-1	CASSPRQGGLGEAFF	TGTGCCAGCAGCCCCCGACAGGGAGGTCTCGGTGAAGCTTTCTTT
NA	TRBV5-1	NA	TRBJ1-4	CASSSSAGEKLFF	TGCGCCAGCAGCTCTTCCGCCGGTGAAAAACTGTTTTTT
TRBD2	TRBV4-2	NA	TRBJ2-3	CASSQDTSGSTDTQYF	TGTGCCAGCAGCCAAGATACTAGCGGGAGCACAGATACGCAGTATTTT
NA	TRBV5-1	NA	TRBJ2-7	CASSSAGQRGEQYF	TGCGCCAGCAGCTCCGCAGGTCAAAGGGGCGAGCAGTACTTC
TRBD1	TRBV5-6	few	TRBJ1-4	CASSTGQGFGKLFF	TGTGCCAGCAGCACGGGACAGGGATTCGGAAAACTGTTTTTT
TRBD2	TRBV4-1	NA	TRBJ2-5	CASSQEGTSARETQYF	TGCGCCAGCAGCCAAGAAGGGACTAGCGCTAGAGAGACCCAGTACTTC
TRBD1	TRBV18	NA	TRBJ1-2	CASSPVQGEERGYTF	TGTGCCAGCTCACCAGTCCAGGGGGAAGAGCGGGGCTACACCTTC
TRBD1	TRBV19	NA	TRBJ1-2	CASSPGQGPYGYTF	TGTGCCAGTAGTCCGGGACAGGGTCCCTATGGCTACACCTTC
NA	TRBV7-2	few	TRBJ2-5	CASSLARETQYF	TGTGCCAGCAGCTTAGCGCGGGAGACCCAGTACTTC
NA	TRBV12-5	NA	TRBJ1-5	CASGFGGHQPQHF	TGTGCTAGTGGTTTCGGGGGGCACCAGCCCCAGCATTTT
NA	TRBV19	NA	TRBJ2-7	CASSIELSYEQYF	TGTGCCAGTAGTATAGAACTCTCCTACGAGCAGTACTTC
NA	TRBV9	NA	TRBJ2-5	CASSEGGETQYF	TGTGCCAGCAGCGAAGGAGGGGAGACCCAGTACTTC
NA	TRBV4-3	NA	TRBJ2-3	CASSQDRIDTQYF	TGCGCCAGCAGCCAAGATCGTATTGATACGCAGTATTTT
NA	TRBV15	NA	TRBJ2-3	CATSRVSGSTDTQYF	TGTGCCACCAGCAGAGTGAGCGGGAGCACAGATACGCAGTATTTT
TRBD2	TRBV7-8	NA	TRBJ2-1	CASSGTSGINEQFF	TGTGCCAGCAGCGGGACTAGCGGGATAAATGAGCAGTTCTTC
NA	TRBV5-1	NA	TRBJ2-7	CASSLGLIASYYEQYF	TGCGCCAGCAGCTTGGGTCTTATCGCATCCTACTACGAGCAGTACTTC
TRBD1	TRBV19	NA	TRBJ2-4	CASSPDRGNIQYF	TGTGCCAGTAGCCCAGACAGGGGAAACATTCAGTACTTC
NA	TRBV28	NA	TRBJ2-2	CASSLPSRSGELFF	TGTGCCAGCAGTTTACCTAGCCGGTCCGGGGAGCTGTTTTTT
NA	TRBV4-3	NA	TRBJ2-2	CASSQDRANTGELFF	TGCGCCAGCAGCCAAGATCGGGCGAACACCGGGGAGCTGTTTTTT
NA	TRBV15	NA	TRBJ2-5	CATSRDRGANIQETQYF	TGTGCCACCAGCAGAGATCGGGGGGCGAACATCCAAGAGACCCAGTACTTC
NA	TRBV27	NA	TRBJ2-3	CASSSSGGTDTQYF	TGTGCCAGCAGTTCCAGCGGCGGCACAGATACGCAGTATTTT
NA	TRBV6-1	once	TRBJ1-6	CASGGVDYNSPLHF	TGTGCCAGCGGAGGGGTTGACTATAATTCACCCCTCCACTTT
TRBD1	TRBV28	NA	TRBJ1-1	CASSLPGQGGNTEAFF	TGTGCCAGCAGTTTGCCGGGACAGGGGGGGAACACTGAAGCTTTCTTT
NA	TRBV12-5	NA	TRBJ2-3	CASGLGQITDTQYF	TGTGCTAGTGGTTTGGGCCAGATCACAGATACGCAGTATTTT
NA	TRBV20-1	once	TRBJ2-3	CSANWDTQYF	TGCAGTGCTAACTGGGATACGCAGTATTTT
TRBD2	TRBV5-4	NA	TRBJ2-5	CASSGTGTSPETQYF	TGTGCCAGCAGCGGCACCGGGACTAGCCCAGAGACCCAGTACTTC
TRBD2	TRBV7-8	NA	TRBJ2-3	CASSLGSGGAADTQYF	TGTGCCAGCAGCTTAGGGTCGGGGGGGGCCGCAGATACGCAGTATTTT
NA	TRBV6-5	few	TRBJ2-2	CASRRTWGELFF	TGTGCCAGCAGGCGGACTTGGGGGGAGCTGTTTTTT
TRBD2	TRBV7-2	once	TRBJ2-3	CASSLGSGGTDTQYF	TGTGCCAGCAGCTTAGGTAGCGGGGGTACAGATACGCAGTATTTT
TRBD2	TRBV7-6	once	TRBJ2-3	CASSLLYGLARGTDTQYF	TGTGCCAGCAGCTTACTGTACGGACTAGCTAGGGGCACAGATACGCAGTATTTT
TRBD2	TRBV27	NA	TRBJ2-7	CASTPFRGAYEQYF	TGTGCCAGCACCCCTTTCCGGGGGGCCTACGAGCAGTACTTC
TRBD2	TRBV9	NA	TRBJ2-2	CASSPRSRAGLAGPANTGELFF	TGTGCCAGCAGCCCCCGCAGTAGGGCGGGACTAGCGGGACCTGCGAACACCGGGGAGCTGTTTTTT
TRBD1	TRBV7-8	NA	TRBJ1-6	CASSFPPGDRGNNSPLHF	TGTGCCAGCAGCTTCCCTCCTGGGGACAGGGGGAATAATTCACCCCTCCACTTT
NA	TRBV5-6	NA	TRBJ2-5	CASSSDRQETQYF	TGTGCCAGCAGCTCCGACAGGCAAGAGACCCAGTACTTC